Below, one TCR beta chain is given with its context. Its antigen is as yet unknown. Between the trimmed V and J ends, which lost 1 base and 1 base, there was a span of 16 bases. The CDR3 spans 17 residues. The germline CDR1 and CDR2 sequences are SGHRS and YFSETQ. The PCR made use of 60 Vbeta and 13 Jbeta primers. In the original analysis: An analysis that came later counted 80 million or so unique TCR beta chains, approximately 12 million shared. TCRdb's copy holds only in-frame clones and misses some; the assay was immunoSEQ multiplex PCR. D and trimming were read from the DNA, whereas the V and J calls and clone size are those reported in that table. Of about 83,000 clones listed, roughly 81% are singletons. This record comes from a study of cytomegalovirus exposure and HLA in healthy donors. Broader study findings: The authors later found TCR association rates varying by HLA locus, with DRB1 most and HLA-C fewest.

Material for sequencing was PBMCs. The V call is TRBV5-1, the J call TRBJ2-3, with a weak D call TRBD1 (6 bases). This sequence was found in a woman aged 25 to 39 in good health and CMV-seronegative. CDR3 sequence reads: CASSLKGGWGGTDTQYF. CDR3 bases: TGCGCCAGCAGCTTGAAAGGGGGTTGGGGTGGCACAGATACGCAGTATTTT.